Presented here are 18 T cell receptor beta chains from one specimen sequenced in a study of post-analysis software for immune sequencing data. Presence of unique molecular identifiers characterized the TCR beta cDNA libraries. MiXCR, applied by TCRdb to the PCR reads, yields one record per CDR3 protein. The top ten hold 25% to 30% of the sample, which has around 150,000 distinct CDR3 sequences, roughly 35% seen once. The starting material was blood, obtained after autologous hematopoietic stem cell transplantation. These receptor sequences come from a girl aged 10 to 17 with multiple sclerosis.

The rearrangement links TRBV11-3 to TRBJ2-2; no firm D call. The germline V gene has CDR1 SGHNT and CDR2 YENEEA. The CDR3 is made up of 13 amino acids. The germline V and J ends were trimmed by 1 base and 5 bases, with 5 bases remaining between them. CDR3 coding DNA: TGTGCCAGCAGCTTAGTGCGGACCGGGGAGCTGTTTTTT. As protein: CASSLVRTGELFF.

DNA of the CDR3: TGTGCCAGCAACGGACTAGCGGGAGGGTGGAATGAGCAGTTCTTC. Its protein is CASNGLAGGWNEQFF. The chain employs TRBV12-3 or TRBV12-4 and TRBJ2-1, with 15 bases aligning to TRBD2. V trimming: 7 bases; J trimming: 7 bases; junction bases outside the gene matches: 5. The CDR3 consists of 15 residues.

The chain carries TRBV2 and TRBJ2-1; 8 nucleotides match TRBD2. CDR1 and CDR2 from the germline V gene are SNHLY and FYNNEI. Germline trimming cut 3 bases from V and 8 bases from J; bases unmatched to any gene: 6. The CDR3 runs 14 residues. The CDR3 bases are TGTGCCAGCAGTGACCCCGGGAGGGACGATGAGCAGTTCTTC. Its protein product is CASSDPGRDDEQFF.

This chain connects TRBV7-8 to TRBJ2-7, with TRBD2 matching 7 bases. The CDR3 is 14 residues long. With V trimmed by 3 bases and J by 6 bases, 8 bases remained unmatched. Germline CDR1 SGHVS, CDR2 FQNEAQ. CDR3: CASSFLSGAGEQYF. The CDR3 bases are TGTGCCAGCAGCTTCCTCAGCGGGGCGGGCGAGCAGTACTTC.

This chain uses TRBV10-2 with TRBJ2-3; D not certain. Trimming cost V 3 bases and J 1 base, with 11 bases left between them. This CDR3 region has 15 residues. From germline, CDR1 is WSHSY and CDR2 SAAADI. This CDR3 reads CASSDLVGRTDTQYF. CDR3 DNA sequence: TGCGCCAGCAGTGACCTAGTTGGGCGCACAGATACGCAGTATTTT.

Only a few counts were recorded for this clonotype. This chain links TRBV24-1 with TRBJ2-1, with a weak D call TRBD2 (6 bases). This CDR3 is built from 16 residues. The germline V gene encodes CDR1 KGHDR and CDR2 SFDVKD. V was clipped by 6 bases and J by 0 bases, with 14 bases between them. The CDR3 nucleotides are TGTGCCACCAGTCCTCCGGGACTTCACTCCTACAATGAGCAGTTCTTC. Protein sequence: CATSPPGLHSYNEQFF.

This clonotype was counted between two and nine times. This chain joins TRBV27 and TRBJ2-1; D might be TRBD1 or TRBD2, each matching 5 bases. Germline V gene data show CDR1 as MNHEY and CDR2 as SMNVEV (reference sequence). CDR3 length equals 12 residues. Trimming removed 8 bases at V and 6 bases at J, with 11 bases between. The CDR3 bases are TGTGCCAGCCAGAGGGGAAGCAATGAGCAGTTCTTC. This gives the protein CASQRGSNEQFF.

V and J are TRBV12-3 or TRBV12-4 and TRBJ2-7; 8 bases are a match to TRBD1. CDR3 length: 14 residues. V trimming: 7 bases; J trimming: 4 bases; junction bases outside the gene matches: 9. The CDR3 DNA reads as TGTGCCAGCACCTCCGGACAGGGAAGGTACGAGCAGTACTTC. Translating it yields CASTSGQGRYEQYF.

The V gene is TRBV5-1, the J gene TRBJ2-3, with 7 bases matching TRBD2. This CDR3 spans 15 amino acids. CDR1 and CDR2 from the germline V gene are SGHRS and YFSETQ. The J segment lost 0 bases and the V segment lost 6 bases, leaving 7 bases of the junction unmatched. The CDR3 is CASTRLAASTDTQYF. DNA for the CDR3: TGCGCCAGCACCCGACTAGCCGCTAGCACAGATACGCAGTATTTT.

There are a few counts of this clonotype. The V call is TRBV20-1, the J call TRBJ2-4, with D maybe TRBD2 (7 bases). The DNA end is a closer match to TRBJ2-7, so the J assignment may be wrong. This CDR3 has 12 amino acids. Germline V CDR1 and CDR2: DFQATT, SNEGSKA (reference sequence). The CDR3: CSARRGGDEQYF. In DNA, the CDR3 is TGCAGTGCGCGAAGGGGGGGCGACGAGCAGTACTTC.

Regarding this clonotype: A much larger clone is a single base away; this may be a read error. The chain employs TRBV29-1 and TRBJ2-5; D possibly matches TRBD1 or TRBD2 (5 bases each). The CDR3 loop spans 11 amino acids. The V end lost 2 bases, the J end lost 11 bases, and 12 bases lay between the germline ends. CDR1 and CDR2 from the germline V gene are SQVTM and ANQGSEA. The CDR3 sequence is CSVERGGKQYF. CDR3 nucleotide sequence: TGCAGCGTTGAACGGGGCGGAAAGCAGTACTTC. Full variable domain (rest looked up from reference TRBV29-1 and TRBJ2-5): SAVISQKPSRDICQRGTSLTIQCQVDSQVTMMFWYRQQPGQSLTLIATANQGSEATYESGFVIDKFPISRPNLTFSTLTVSNMSPEDSSIYLCSVERGGKQYFGPGTRLLVL.

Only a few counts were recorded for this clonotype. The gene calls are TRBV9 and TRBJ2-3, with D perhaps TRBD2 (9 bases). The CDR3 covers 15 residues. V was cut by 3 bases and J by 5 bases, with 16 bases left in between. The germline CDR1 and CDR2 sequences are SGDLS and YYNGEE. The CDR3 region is CASSGQGRGGDTQYF. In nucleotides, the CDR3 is TGTGCCAGCAGCGGACAGGGGCGGGGGGGAGATACGCAGTATTTT.

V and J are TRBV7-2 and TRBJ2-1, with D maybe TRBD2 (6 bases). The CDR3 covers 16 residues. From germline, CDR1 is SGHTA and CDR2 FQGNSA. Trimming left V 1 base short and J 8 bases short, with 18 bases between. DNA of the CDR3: TGTGCCAGCAGCTTAGTGTCGGGGCCTTGGGGGGATGAGCAGTTCTTC. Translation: CASSLVSGPWGDEQFF. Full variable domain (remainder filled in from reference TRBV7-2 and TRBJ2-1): GAGVSQSPSNKVTEKGKDVELRCDPISGHTALYWYRQSLGQGLEFLIYFQGNSAPDKSGLPSDRFSAERTGGSVSTLTIQRTQQEDSAVYLCASSLVSGPWGDEQFFGPGTRLTVL.

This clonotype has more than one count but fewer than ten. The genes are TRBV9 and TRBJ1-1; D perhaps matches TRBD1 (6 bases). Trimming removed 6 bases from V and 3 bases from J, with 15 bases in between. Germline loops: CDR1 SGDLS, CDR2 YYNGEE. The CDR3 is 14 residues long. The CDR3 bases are TGTGCCAGCACCGGGGGCAAGGGGCACACTGAAGCTTTCTTT. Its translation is CASTGGKGHTEAFF.

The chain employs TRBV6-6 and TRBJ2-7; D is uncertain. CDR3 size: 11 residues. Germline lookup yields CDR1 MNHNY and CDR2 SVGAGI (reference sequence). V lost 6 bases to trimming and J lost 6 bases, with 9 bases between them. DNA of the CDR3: TGTGCCAGCAGCCGAGTGGGCGAGCAGTACTTC. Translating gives CASSRVGEQYF.

CDR3 loop: CSARDPPWGTLYGYTF. The DNA for the CDR3 is TGCAGTGCTAGAGACCCTCCGTGGGGCACCCTCTATGGCTACACCTTC. The rearrangement joins TRBV20-1 to TRBJ1-2, with D tentatively TRBD1 (5 bases). Germline V gene lookup returns CDR1 DFQATT and CDR2 SNEGSKA (reference sequence). V was clipped by 0 bases and J by 4 bases, with 18 bases between them. This CDR3 has 16 amino acids.

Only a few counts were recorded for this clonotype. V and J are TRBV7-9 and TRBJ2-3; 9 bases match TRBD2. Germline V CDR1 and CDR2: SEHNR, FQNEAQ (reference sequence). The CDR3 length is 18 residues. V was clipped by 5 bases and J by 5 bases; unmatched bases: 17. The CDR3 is CASSPPRGRAVYQDTQYF. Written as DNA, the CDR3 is TGTGCCAGCAGCCCCCCCCGCGGGAGGGCCGTATATCAAGATACGCAGTATTTT.

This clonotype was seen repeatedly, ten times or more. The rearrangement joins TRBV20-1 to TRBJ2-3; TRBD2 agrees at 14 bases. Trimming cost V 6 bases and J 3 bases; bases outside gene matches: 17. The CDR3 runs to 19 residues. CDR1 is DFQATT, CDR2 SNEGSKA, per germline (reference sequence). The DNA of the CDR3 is TGCAGTGCATCACCGCCACCGAGACTAGCGGGAGGGCCGACAGATACGCAGTATTTT. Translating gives CSASPPPRLAGGPTDTQYF.